Presented here are 9 T cell receptor beta chains from one specimen sequenced in a study of cytomegalovirus exposure and HLA in healthy donors. The data were produced by immunoSEQ multiplex PCR, yet TCRdb's version contains in-frame clones alone and is incomplete. The table includes about 110,000 clones, approximately 85% detected once. Sequenced material: PBMCs. The receptors here all came from a woman aged 18-29 years in good health and CMV-seronegative.

J is TRBJ1-2 and V is TRBV19, with 8 positions matching TRBD1. V dropped 5 bases and J dropped 1; count of bases not matched to a gene: 12. CDR1 is LNHDA, CDR2 SQIVND, per germline (reference sequence). This CDR3 has 17 residues. The CDR3 coding sequence is TGTGCCAGTAGTGGACGGACAGGGTCGGGCTTTAACTATGGCTACACCTTC. Translating it yields CASSGRTGSGFNYGYTF.

The V call is TRBV13, the J call TRBJ2-1, with D unclear. The CDR3 is 14 amino acids. Germline V gene sequence: CDR1 PRHDT, CDR2 FYEKMQ (reference sequence). V lost 4 bases to trimming and J lost 0 bases, with 7 bases between them. CDR3: CASSSPLSYNEQFF. CDR3 in DNA: TGTGCCAGCAGCTCTCCCCTCTCCTACAATGAGCAGTTCTTC.

The chain links TRBV10-3 to TRBJ1-5; no firm D call. The CDR3 is made up of 12 amino acids. V was pared by 8 bases and J by 1 base, with 6 bases between. Germline CDR1 reads ENHRY; CDR2 reads SYGVKD. The CDR3 is CAISQSNQPQHF. The DNA for the CDR3 is TGTGCCATCTCACAGAGCAATCAGCCCCAGCATTTT.

The sample holds a few counts of this clone. The V and J genes are TRBV5-1 and TRBJ2-7, with a weak D call TRBD2 (7 bases). The length of the CDR3 is 15 residues. Trimming removed 4 bases at V and 0 bases at J, with 14 bases between. From germline, CDR1 is SGHRS and CDR2 YFSETQ. The CDR3 is CASSILGGDSYEQYF. The CDR3 DNA follows: TGCGCCAGCAGCATACTAGGGGGGGACTCCTACGAGCAGTACTTC.

This chain joins TRBV18 and TRBJ1-2; D gene uncertain. Germline V gives CDR1 KGHSH, CDR2 LQKENI. CDR3 size: 13 residues. Deletions cut 2 bases from V and 4 bases from J, with 8 bases between. The chain's CDR3 is CASSPGQLYGYTF. DNA of the CDR3: TGTGCCAGCTCACCAGGGCAGCTCTATGGCTACACCTTC. Full variable domain (rest looked up from reference TRBV18 and TRBJ1-2): NAGVMQNPRHLVRRRGQEARLRCSPMKGHSHVYWYRQLPEEGLKFMVYLQKENIIDESGMPKERFSAEFPKEGPSILRIQQVVRGDSAAYFCASSPGQLYGYTFGSGTRLTVV.

This clone was observed a few times. The chain links TRBV9 to TRBJ2-7; 12 bases match TRBD2. CDR1 SGDLS and CDR2 YYNGEE come from the germline V gene. V dropped 2 bases and J dropped 7; count of bases not matched to a gene: 1. The CDR3 is 13 residues long. The CDR3 spells CASSVGLAGEQYF. The CDR3 nucleotides are TGTGCCAGCAGCGTGGGACTAGCGGGTGAGCAGTACTTC. Together with reference TRBV9 and TRBJ2-7, the CDR3 gives the full variable domain: DSGVTQTPKHLITATGQRVTLRCSPRSGDLSVYWYQQSLDQGLQFLIQYYNGEERAKGNILERFSAQQFPDLHSELNLSSLELGDSALYFCASSVGLAGEQYFGPGTRLTVT.

The rearrangement joins TRBV5-1 to TRBJ2-7, with 9 positions matching TRBD2. This CDR3 comprises 17 residues. Per the germline V gene, CDR1 is SGHRS and CDR2 is YFSETQ. Unmatched junction bases numbered 8, after V lost 1 base and J lost 0 bases. CDR3 DNA sequence: TGCGCCAGCAGCTTGCCTCTTAGCGGGGGCACCTCCTACGAGCAGTACTTC. Translating gives CASSLPLSGGTSYEQYF.

The chain carries TRBV5-1 and TRBJ1-4; no clear D gene. The V and J ends lost 4 bases and 7 bases respectively, with 20 bases between them. CDR3 length equals 16 residues. Germline V gives CDR1 SGHRS, CDR2 YFSETQ. CDR3 DNA sequence: TGCGCCAGCAGCCCGCTCCGAGAGAGGGAGAGTGAAAAACTGTTTTTT. Translated, it gives CASSPLRERESEKLFF. Filled out from reference TRBV5-1 and TRBJ1-4, the complete variable domain reads KAGVTQTPRYLIKTRGQQVTLSCSPISGHRSVSWYQQTPGQGLQFLFEYFSETQRNKGNFPGRFSGRQFSNSRSEMNVSTLELGDSALYLCASSPLRERESEKLFFGSGTQLSVL.

CDR3 sequence reads: CAISEQGTYEQYF. The CDR3, as DNA: TGTGCCATCAGTGAACAGGGAACCTACGAGCAGTACTTC. V is TRBV10-3 and J is TRBJ2-7, with a tentative D call TRBD1 (6 bases). This CDR3 contains 13 residues. Germline CDR1 reads ENHRY; CDR2 reads SYGVKD. Trimming took 3 bases from V and 2 from J, leaving 8 bases between them.